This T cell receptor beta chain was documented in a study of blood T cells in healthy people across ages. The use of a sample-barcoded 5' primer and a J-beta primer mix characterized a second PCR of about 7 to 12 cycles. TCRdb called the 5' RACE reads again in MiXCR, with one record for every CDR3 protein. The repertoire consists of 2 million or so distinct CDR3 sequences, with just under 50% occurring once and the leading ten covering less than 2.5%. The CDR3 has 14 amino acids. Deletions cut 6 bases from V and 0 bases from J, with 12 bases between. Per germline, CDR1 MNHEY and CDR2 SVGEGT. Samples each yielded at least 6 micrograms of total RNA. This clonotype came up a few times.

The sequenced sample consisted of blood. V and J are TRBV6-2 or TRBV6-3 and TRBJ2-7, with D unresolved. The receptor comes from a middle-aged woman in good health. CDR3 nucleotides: TGTGCCAGCAGCTACGGATCCCTCTCCTACGAGCAGTACTTC. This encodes CASSYGSLSYEQYF.